This T cell receptor beta chain came from a study of blood T cell repertoires in COVID-19. Study at large: The samples span acute and convalescent COVID-19 from the United States, Italy and Spain. PBMCs, B-cell-depleted T cells, or T cells provided the cDNA or gDNA that made up the material.

Authors' methods: Nucleated cell counts were estimated from reference gene primer amplification. Sequencing used immunoSEQ multiplex PCR; TCRdb keeps in-frame clones, though not all of them. Clone size and the V and J calls come from that table; the DNA yielded D and trimming. Here the sample spans around 260,000 clones, about 83% being singletons. V shed 4 bases and J shed 2 bases, with 12 bases lying between them. The CDR3 extends over 14 amino acids. From germline, CDR1 is MNHEY and CDR2 SVGAGI. V and J are TRBV6-5 and TRBJ2-7; D is perhaps TRBD2 (7 bases). This sequence was found in a woman aged 50 to 65 who had recovered from COVID-19. The sample consisted of peripheral blood. In DNA form, the CDR3 reads TGTGCCAGCAGTTTGGGGGGGACAACCTACGAGCAGTACTTC. The encoded protein is CASSLGGTTYEQYF.